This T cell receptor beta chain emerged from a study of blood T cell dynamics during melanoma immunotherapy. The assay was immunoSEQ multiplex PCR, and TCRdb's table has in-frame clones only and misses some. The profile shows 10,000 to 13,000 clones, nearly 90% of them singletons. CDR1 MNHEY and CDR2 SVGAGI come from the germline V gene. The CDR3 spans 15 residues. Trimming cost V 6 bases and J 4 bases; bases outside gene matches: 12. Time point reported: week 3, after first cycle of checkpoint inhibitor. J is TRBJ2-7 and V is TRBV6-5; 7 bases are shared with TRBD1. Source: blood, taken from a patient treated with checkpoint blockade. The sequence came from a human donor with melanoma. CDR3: CASRVDRADSYEQYF. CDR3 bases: TGTGCCAGCAGGGTCGACAGGGCAGATTCTTACGAGCAGTACTTC.